These 27 T cell receptor beta chains originate from one sample sequenced in a study of T cells in Graves' hyperthyroidism and ophthalmopathy. From RNA transcripts, TCR beta CDR3 regions were amplified. A first-round RT-PCR of the TCR CDR3 used the HTBI primer set. One entry per CDR3 protein results from TCRdb running MiXCR on the multiplex PCR reads. The sample yields 200,000 to 250,000 distinct CDR3 sequences, roughly a quarter seen once. What was sequenced was blood. The receptors here all came from a woman between 35 and 50 years old with Graves' ophthalmopathy.

This clonotype was seen repeatedly, ten times or more. V usage is TRBV25-1 and J usage is TRBJ1-3; D gene ambiguous. The CDR3 covers 13 residues. Per the germline V gene, CDR1 is MGHDK and CDR2 is SYGVNS. Trimming took off 4 bases at V and 2 bases at J, with 6 bases between the two ends. The CDR3 DNA follows: TGTGCCAGCAGTGGGAGGGCTGGAAACACCATATATTTT. Translating gives CASSGRAGNTIYF.

The genes are TRBV28 and TRBJ2-5; D is possibly TRBD1 (5 bases). V was cut by 4 bases and J by 5 bases, with 17 bases left in between. The germline CDR1 and CDR2 sequences are MDHEN and SYDVKM. The CDR3 contains 15 residues. The CDR3 protein is CASSYSGLKGETQYF. The CDR3 coding sequence is TGTGCCAGCAGTTACTCAGGGCTCAAAGGGGAGACCCAGTACTTC.

V usage is TRBV30 and J usage is TRBJ1-2; no clear D gene. CDR3 length equals 13 residues. V gave up 0 bases and J gave up 2 bases, with 7 bases separating them. Germline assignment: CDR1 GTSNPN and CDR2 SVGIG (reference sequence). DNA for the CDR3: TGTGCCTGGAGTGTGAACGCAAACTATGGCTACACCTTC. It translates to CAWSVNANYGYTF.

J is TRBJ1-5 and V is TRBV28; D is unclear. Germline V gives CDR1 MDHEN, CDR2 SYDVKM. V lost 3 bases and J 3 bases, leaving 9 bases between the germline ends. The CDR3 contains 14 residues. This CDR3 reads CASSLGLPNQPQHF. CDR3 DNA sequence: TGTGCCAGCAGTTTGGGGTTACCCAATCAGCCCCAGCATTTT.

This clonotype has ten or more counts. This sequence joins TRBV15 and TRBJ2-7; the D gene is possibly TRBD1 (6 bases). The V and J ends lost 5 bases and 1 base respectively, with 6 bases between them. Germline CDR1 and CDR2: LNHNV and YYDKDF (reference sequence). The CDR3 totals 12 residues. DNA for the CDR3: TGTGCCACCAGCCAGGGGTCCTACGAGCAGTACTTC. It codes for CATSQGSYEQYF. Supplemented by reference TRBV15 and TRBJ2-7, the full variable domain reads DAMVIQNPRYQVTQFGKPVTLSCSQTLNHNVMYWYQQKSSQAPKLLFHYYDKDFNNEADTPDNFQSRRPNTSFCFLDIRSPGLGDTAMYLCATSQGSYEQYFGPGTRLTVT.

There are many counts of this clonotype. The chain employs TRBV7-9 and TRBJ2-7; TRBD2 matches 7 bases. The ends lost 3 bases at V and 3 bases at J; junction bases unmatched: 5. The germline V gene has CDR1 SEHNR and CDR2 FQNEAQ (reference sequence). This CDR3 comprises 14 residues. Here the CDR3 reads CASSLAGEHYEQYF. In DNA form, the CDR3 reads TGTGCCAGCAGCTTGGCGGGAGAACACTACGAGCAGTACTTC.

This clonotype occurred many times. J is TRBJ2-6 and V is TRBV2; D possibly uses TRBD1 or TRBD2 (6 bases each). In germline, CDR1 is SNHLY, CDR2 FYNNEI. The V end was cut by 11 bases, the J end by 0 bases, with 14 bases between. CDR3 length: 15 amino acids. The CDR3 region is CAGGTLYSGANVLTF. In nucleotides, the CDR3 is TGTGCCGGGGGGACACTTTACTCTGGGGCCAACGTCCTGACTTTC.

This rearrangement joins TRBV15 to TRBJ2-7; D is tentatively TRBD1 or TRBD2 (5 bases each). Trimming left V 0 bases short and J 0 bases short, with 15 bases between. The CDR3 length is 17 residues. Germline V gene sequence: CDR1 LNHNV, CDR2 YYDKDF (reference sequence). CDR3 amino acids: CATSRETGTVSSYEQYF. CDR3 in DNA: TGTGCCACCAGCAGAGAAACCGGGACCGTAAGCTCCTACGAGCAGTACTTC.

The chain is built from TRBV10-3 and TRBJ1-3; 8 bases are a match to TRBD1. The CDR3 runs 13 residues. The V segment lost 6 bases and the J segment 4 bases; nucleotides outside the gene matches: 2. Per germline, CDR1 ENHRY and CDR2 SYGVKD. CDR3 bases: TGTGCCATCAGGGGGACAGGCGGAAACACCATATATTTT. Amino acids: CAIRGTGGNTIYF.

This clonotype has at least ten counts. The rearrangement uses TRBV20-1 and TRBJ1-1; the D is unclear. The V end was cut by 1 base, the J end by 3 bases, with 12 bases between. Germline V gene lookup returns CDR1 DFQATT and CDR2 SNEGSKA (reference sequence). This CDR3 is 14 amino acids long. Here the CDR3 DNA reads TGCAGTGCTAGAGCTGGGGTTGATGACACTGAAGCTTTCTTT. This gives the protein CSARAGVDDTEAFF.

This clonotype turned up a few times. Just one base apart from a much larger clone, this may be a read error. V is TRBV27 and J is TRBJ2-5, with TRBD2 as a possible D gene (5 bases). The CDR3 runs 13 residues. Trimming removed 4 bases from V and 6 bases from J, with 12 bases in between. Germline V gives CDR1 MNHEY, CDR2 SMNVEV (reference sequence). The CDR3 spells CASSCGLGKTQYF. CDR3 DNA: TGTGCCAGCAGTTGCGGGTTGGGGAAGACCCAGTACTTC.

This clonotype was seen repeatedly, ten times or more. V is TRBV28 and J is TRBJ2-2, with 7 bases fitting TRBD2. V trimming: 1 base; J trimming: 4 bases; junction bases outside the gene matches: 3. CDR3 size: 15 residues. The V gene's germline CDR1 is MDHEN and CDR2 SYDVKM. CDR3 amino acids: CASSLLAGVTGELFF. The CDR3 region has the DNA TGTGCCAGCAGTTTATTGGCGGGAGTCACCGGGGAGCTGTTTTTT.

This clonotype was picked up many times. The chain carries TRBV4-1 and TRBJ2-7; D tentatively fits TRBD1 or TRBD2 (5 bases each). Germline assignment: CDR1 MGHRA and CDR2 YSYEKL. The CDR3 consists of 14 residues. V was clipped by 1 base and J by 4 bases, with 11 bases between them. CDR3 in DNA: TGCGCCAGCAGCCAAGGAGGGACGGAATACGAGCAGTACTTC. Translation gives CASSQGGTEYEQYF.

At least ten counts were recorded for this clonotype. This CDR3 reads CASSLARTSGIGGLGTGELFF. CDR3 nucleotides: TGCGCCAGCAGCTTGGCCCGGACTAGCGGGATAGGAGGTCTTGGCACCGGGGAGCTGTTTTTT. The chain is built from TRBV5-1 and TRBJ2-2, with 12 bases fitting TRBD2. After removal of 0 bases from V and 4 bases from J, the junction contained 16 bases not matched to a gene. The germline V gene encodes CDR1 SGHRS and CDR2 YFSETQ. This CDR3 has 21 residues.

This clonotype has at least ten counts. The rearrangement uses TRBV30 and TRBJ1-1, with D perhaps matching TRBD1 (6 bases). Trimming took 0 bases from V and 3 from J, leaving 17 bases between them. Per the germline V gene, CDR1 is GTSNPN and CDR2 is SVGIG (reference sequence). CDR3 length: 16 residues. DNA for the CDR3: TGTGCCTGGAGTGTACGGGGGGGCATAGAGGACACTGAAGCTTTCTTT. This gives the protein CAWSVRGGIEDTEAFF.

This clonotype was seen ten or more times. For the CDR3, the DNA is TGCAGTGCTCCAACAGGGGTGTATGGCTACACCTTC. The encoded protein is CSAPTGVYGYTF. The chain has TRBV20-1 and TRBJ1-2; 7 bases align to TRBD1. Germline assignment: CDR1 DFQATT and CDR2 SNEGSKA (reference sequence). The V gene end was trimmed by 5 bases and the J gene end by 5 bases; junction bases not matched to a gene: 5. There are 12 residues in the CDR3.

This clonotype has ten or more counts. V and J are TRBV19 and TRBJ1-1; D is unresolved. Trimming left V 7 bases short and J 4 bases short, with 22 bases between. The germline V gene encodes CDR1 LNHDA and CDR2 SQIVND (reference sequence). This CDR3 contains 16 residues. CDR3 loop: CASKSLEGLGPTEAFF. The CDR3 DNA is TGTGCCAGTAAATCCTTGGAGGGTTTGGGTCCCACTGAAGCTTTCTTT.

This clonotype was seen at least ten times. J is TRBJ2-5 and V is TRBV7-2; TRBD1 matches at 9 bases. Germline CDR1 and CDR2: SGHTA and FQGNSA. The CDR3 totals 15 residues. Germline trimming cut 5 bases from V and 1 base from J; bases unmatched to any gene: 5. In DNA form, the CDR3 reads TGTGCCAGCAGCACGGACAGGGGATTCCAAGAGACCCAGTACTTC. This sequence encodes CASSTDRGFQETQYF.

This clonotype was detected many times. V and J are TRBV4-1 and TRBJ2-5; D may correspond to TRBD1 or TRBD2 (5 bases each). In germline, CDR1 is MGHRA, CDR2 YSYEKL. V was trimmed by 1 base and J by 0 bases, leaving 9 bases between them. The CDR3 extends over 15 amino acids. In nucleotides, the CDR3 is TGCGCCAGCAGCCAAGGTAGAGGGGACCAAGAGACCCAGTACTTC. Translation gives CASSQGRGDQETQYF.

This clonotype was recorded at least ten times. The chain employs TRBV20-1 and TRBJ2-7; D possibly corresponds to TRBD1 (6 bases). The germline gives CDR1 DFQATT, CDR2 SNEGSKA (reference sequence). The CDR3 extends over 12 amino acids. Deletions cut 7 bases from V and 1 base from J, with 11 bases between. In DNA form, the CDR3 reads TGCAGTGACCGGGACATATCCTACGAGCAGTACTTC. Translated, it gives CSDRDISYEQYF.

This clonotype was detected many times. The chain uses TRBV20-1 and TRBJ1-4; D remains unclear. Per the germline V gene, CDR1 is DFQATT and CDR2 is SNEGSKA (reference sequence). V was shortened by 0 bases and J by 4 bases, with 12 bases between the two germline ends. The CDR3 has 15 residues. Here the CDR3 reads CSARDVMNDNEKLFF. The CDR3 DNA reads as TGCAGTGCTAGAGATGTCATGAACGATAATGAAAAACTGTTTTTT.

This clonotype showed up many times. Sequence at one end of the junction differs from germline and may be a read error. The chain joins TRBV7-7 to TRBJ1-5, with TRBD1 identical over 8 bases. The germline gives CDR1 SSHAT, CDR2 FNYEAQ (reference sequence). The CDR3 runs to 18 residues. In nucleotides, the CDR3 is TGTGCTAGCAGCTTAGTGGGGCAGGGGGCTTATAGCAATCAGCCCCAGCATTTT. Translation: CASSLVGQGAYSNQPQHF.

This clonotype was detected ten times or more. The chain has TRBV6-5 and TRBJ2-7, with TRBD1 matching 11 bases. V lost 6 bases to trimming and J lost 3 bases; unmatched junction nucleotides: 7. The CDR3 length is 15 residues. Germline V gene data show CDR1 as MNHEY and CDR2 as SVGAGI. CDR3 loop: CASRTDRGQGYEQYF. The CDR3, as DNA: TGTGCCAGCAGGACGGACAGGGGGCAGGGCTACGAGCAGTACTTC.

This clonotype was observed at least ten times. The V call is TRBV7-2, the J call TRBJ2-5; 9 nucleotides match TRBD2. This CDR3 spans 15 amino acids. Germline values: CDR1 SGHTA, CDR2 FQGNSA. Trimming took 5 bases from V and 5 from J; bases not matched to a gene: 9. The CDR3 DNA reads as TGTGCCAGCAGCGACTTAGCGGGAGTTTTGGAGACCCAGTACTTC. This codes for CASSDLAGVLETQYF.

V is TRBV28 and J is TRBJ2-7; D might be TRBD1 or TRBD2, each matching 5 bases. Looked up from germline, CDR1 is MDHEN and CDR2 is SYDVKM. V lost 5 bases to trimming and J lost 6 bases, with 17 bases between them. CDR3 length: 14 amino acids. The CDR3 sequence is CASSPPIGAREQYF. DNA for the CDR3: TGTGCCAGCAGTCCCCCCATCGGGGCGCGCGAGCAGTACTTC.

There are many counts of this clonotype. V is TRBV27 and J is TRBJ2-7; D not certain. The CDR3 covers 13 residues. Germline V gene sequence: CDR1 MNHEY, CDR2 SMNVEV (reference sequence). V dropped 3 bases and J dropped 2 bases, with 8 bases sitting between them. CDR3 amino acids: CASSFGIAYEQYF. The CDR3 DNA reads as TGTGCCAGCAGTTTCGGTATTGCCTACGAGCAGTACTTC.

V and J are TRBV27 and TRBJ1-2, with D tentatively TRBD1 (6 bases). This CDR3 has 13 residues. Germline V lookup: CDR1 MNHEY, CDR2 SMNVEV (reference sequence). V was shortened by 4 bases and J by 8 bases, with 14 bases between the two germline ends. In nucleotides, the CDR3 is TGTGCCAGCAGTTACAGGGAAAGAAACGGCTACACCTTC. Residues: CASSYRERNGYTF.